This section outlines one TCR beta chain sequence together with its context. Its antigen is unidentified. The data derive from a study of Ad26.COV2.S vaccination and SARS-CoV-2 variants. Clones were read by immunoSEQ multiplex PCR, and TCRdb kept only the in-frame ones, dropping some. The data hold approximately 140,000 clones, with roughly 88% observed a single time. Findings and limits, study-wide: Vaccinated and placebo-treated recipients had similar non-spike TCR breadth. Measures of TCR breadth and depth may have fallen short of total T cell responses.

Sequencing used peripheral blood, obtained after recovery from COVID-19. The sequence was obtained from a human donor who had recovered from COVID-19.

The DNA of the CDR3 is TGTGCCAGCAGCGAGGCAGATTATAGCAATCAGCCCCAGCATTTT. Translating gives CASSEADYSNQPQHF. V and J are TRBV5-6 and TRBJ1-5, with D uncertain. Germline V gene sequence: CDR1 SGHDT, CDR2 YYEEEE. The CDR3 contains 15 residues. V was pared by 4 bases and J by 0 bases, with 11 bases between. Using reference TRBV5-6 and TRBJ1-5 for the parts outside the CDR3, the full variable domain is DAGVTQSPTHLIKTRGQQVTLRCSPKSGHDTVSWYQQALGQGPQFIFQYYEEEERQRGNFPDRFSGHQFPNYSSELNVNALLLGDSALYLCASSEADYSNQPQHFGDGTRLSIL.